The 8 T cell receptor beta chains presented below share a single source sample, sequenced in a study of blood T cell repertoires in COVID-19 (dated by TCRdb to the early 2020s). The library was produced with the immunoSEQ multiplex PCR assay. TCRdb re-hosts the immuneACCESS table, in-frame sequences only. Its copies lack some clones; in the studies checked, an unresolved V gene accounts for under half of them, and the cause for the rest is not known. This sample comprises about 220,000 clones, about 90% of them detected only once. 1.9% of the sample is in the top ten clones. The material sequenced was peripheral blood. These receptors all come from a man aged 35 to 55 with active or convalescent COVID-19.

The chain couples TRBV19 to TRBJ1-5; 8 nucleotides align to TRBD1. J lost 9 bases, V lost 8 bases, and 9 bases had no gene match. CDR3 length equals 13 residues. Germline CDR1 reads LNHDA; CDR2 reads SQIVND (reference sequence). CDR3 coding DNA: TGTGCCAGTGACGAGACAGGGGTATGGCCCCAGCATTTT. This translates into CASDETGVWPQHF.

V is TRBV5-1 and J is TRBJ2-1; weak D call: TRBD1 (7 bases). In germline, CDR1 is SGHRS, CDR2 YFSETQ. V lost 0 bases and J 7 bases, leaving 11 bases between the germline ends. The CDR3 has 14 amino acids. The CDR3 sequence: CASSLGRGRNEQFF. For the CDR3, the DNA is TGCGCCAGCAGCTTGGGCAGGGGGAGGAATGAGCAGTTCTTC.

This chain connects TRBV9 to TRBJ2-4, with TRBD2 matching 15 bases. The CDR3 totals 19 residues. Per germline, CDR1 SGDLS and CDR2 YYNGEE. V gave up 0 bases and J gave up 5 bases; unmatched junction bases: 9. The DNA of the CDR3 is TGTGCCAGCAGCGTAGGATGGGGACTAGCGGGGGGAGGCGAAAACATTCAGTACTTC. Translating gives CASSVGWGLAGGGENIQYF.

The chain links TRBV9 to TRBJ2-1; possibly TRBD2 for D (5 bases). Germline lookup yields CDR1 SGDLS and CDR2 YYNGEE. V gave up 2 bases and J gave up 8 bases, with 17 bases separating them. The CDR3 spans 15 residues. CDR3 DNA sequence: TGTGCCAGCAGCGTCGAGAGAGCGGTGGGCGATGAGCAGTTCTTC. This sequence encodes CASSVERAVGDEQFF. The complete variable domain, with remaining parts taken from reference TRBV9 and TRBJ2-1, reads DSGVTQTPKHLITATGQRVTLRCSPRSGDLSVYWYQQSLDQGLQFLIQYYNGEERAKGNILERFSAQQFPDLHSELNLSSLELGDSALYFCASSVERAVGDEQFFGPGTRLTVL.

CDR3 region: CASSFRNTEAFF. CDR3 coding DNA: TGTGCCAGCAGCTTCAGGAACACTGAAGCTTTCTTT. The chain employs TRBV13 and TRBJ1-1, with D uncertain. The CDR3 totals 12 residues. The V and J ends lost 3 bases and 1 base respectively, with 3 bases between them. Germline values: CDR1 PRHDT, CDR2 FYEKMQ (reference sequence).

The gene calls are TRBV27 and TRBJ2-4; perhaps TRBD2 as D (6 bases). This CDR3 contains 15 residues. The germline V gene encodes CDR1 MNHEY and CDR2 SMNVEV (reference sequence). V was clipped by 5 bases and J by 0 bases, with 11 bases between them. CDR3 DNA: TGTGCCAGCAGTCTTAACGGGGGAGCCAAAAACATTCAGTACTTC. It encodes CASSLNGGAKNIQYF.

The chain combines TRBV7-8 with TRBJ1-6; unclear D gene. From germline, CDR1 is SGHVS and CDR2 FQNEAQ. V was cut by 1 base and J by 10 bases, with 14 bases left in between. The CDR3 length is 15 residues. In DNA, the CDR3 is TGTGCCAGCAGCTTAGGAGGTCAGGCGGGATCACCCCTCCACTTT. Translation gives CASSLGGQAGSPLHF.

Concerning this clone: The same CDR3 can be traced to other DNA sequences in this sample. The V call is TRBV27, the J call TRBJ2-1; the match to TRBD2 covers 12 bases. This CDR3 contains 15 residues. The ends lost 5 bases at V and 7 bases at J; junction bases unmatched: 6. Germline CDR1 reads MNHEY; CDR2 reads SMNVEV (reference sequence). The CDR3 protein is CASSPLAGGGNEQFF. The DNA for the CDR3 is TGTGCCAGCAGTCCCCTAGCGGGAGGGGGAAATGAGCAGTTCTTC.